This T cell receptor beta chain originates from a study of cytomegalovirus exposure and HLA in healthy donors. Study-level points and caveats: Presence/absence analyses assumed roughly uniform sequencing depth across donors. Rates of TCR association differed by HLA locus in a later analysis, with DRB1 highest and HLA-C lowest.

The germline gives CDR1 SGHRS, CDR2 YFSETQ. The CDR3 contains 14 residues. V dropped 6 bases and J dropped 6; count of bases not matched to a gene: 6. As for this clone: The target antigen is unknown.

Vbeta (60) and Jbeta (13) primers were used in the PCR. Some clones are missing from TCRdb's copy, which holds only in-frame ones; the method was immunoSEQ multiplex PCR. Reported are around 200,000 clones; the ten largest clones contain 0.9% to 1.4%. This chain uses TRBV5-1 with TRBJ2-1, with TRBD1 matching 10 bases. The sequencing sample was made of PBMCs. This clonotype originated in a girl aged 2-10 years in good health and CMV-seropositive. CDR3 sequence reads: CASKEGQGFNEQFF. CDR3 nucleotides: TGCGCCAGCAAGGAGGGACAGGGGTTCAATGAGCAGTTCTTC.